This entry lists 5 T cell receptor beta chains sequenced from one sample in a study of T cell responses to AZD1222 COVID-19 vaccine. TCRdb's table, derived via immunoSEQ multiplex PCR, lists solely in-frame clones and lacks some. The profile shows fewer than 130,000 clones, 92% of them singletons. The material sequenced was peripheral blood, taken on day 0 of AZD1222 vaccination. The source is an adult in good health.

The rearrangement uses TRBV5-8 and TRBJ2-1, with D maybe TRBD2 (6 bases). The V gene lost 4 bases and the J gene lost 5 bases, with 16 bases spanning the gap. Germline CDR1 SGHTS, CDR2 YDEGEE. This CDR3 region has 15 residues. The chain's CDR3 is CASSLGGNPHNEQFF. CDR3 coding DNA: TGTGCCAGCAGCCTTGGGGGGAATCCCCACAATGAGCAGTTCTTC.

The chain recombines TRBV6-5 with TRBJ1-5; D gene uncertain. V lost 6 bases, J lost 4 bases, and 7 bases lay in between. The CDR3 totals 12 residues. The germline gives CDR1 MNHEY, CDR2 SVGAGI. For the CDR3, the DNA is TGTGCCAGCAGCCCCTATAATCAGCCCCAGCATTTT. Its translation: CASSPYNQPQHF.

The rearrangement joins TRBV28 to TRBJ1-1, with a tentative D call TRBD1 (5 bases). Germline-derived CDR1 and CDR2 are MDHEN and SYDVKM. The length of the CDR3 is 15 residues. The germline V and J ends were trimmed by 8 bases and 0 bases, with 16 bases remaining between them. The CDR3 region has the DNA TGTGCCAGCGGCAGGGTAAGCCACATGAACACTGAAGCTTTCTTT. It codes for CASGRVSHMNTEAFF. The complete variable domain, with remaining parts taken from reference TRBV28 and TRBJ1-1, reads DVKVTQSSRYLVKRTGEKVFLECVQDMDHENMFWYRQDPGLGLRLIYFSYDVKMKEKGDIPEGYSVSREKKERFSLILESASTNQTSMYLCASGRVSHMNTEAFFGQGTRLTVV.

CDR3 nucleotide sequence: TGTGCCAGCAGGGGGGCTGGTGGCACTGAAGCTTTCTTT. It yields the protein CASRGAGGTEAFF. The rearrangement links TRBV12-3 or TRBV12-4 to TRBJ1-1; D is possibly TRBD1 (6 bases). The ends were cut back, 6 bases at V and 4 bases at J, with 12 bases in the middle. This CDR3 has 13 amino acids.

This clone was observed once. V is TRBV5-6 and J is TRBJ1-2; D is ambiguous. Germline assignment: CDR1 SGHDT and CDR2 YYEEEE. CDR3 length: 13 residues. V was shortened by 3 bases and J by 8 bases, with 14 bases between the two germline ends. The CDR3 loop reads CASSSGQTLGYTF. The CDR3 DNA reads TGTGCCAGCAGCTCGGGCCAGACGTTGGGCTACACCTTC.